The clone carrying this T cell receptor beta chain has only a few counts. Attachment of unique molecular identifiers was made to individual cDNA molecules. TCRdb fed the 5' RACE reads into MiXCR, producing one record per CDR3 protein. The table has about 69,000 distinct CDR3 sequences, approximately 14% seen once; the top ten hold more than 13%. Between the trimmed V and J ends, which lost 6 bases and 0 bases, there was a span of 11 bases. This CDR3 comprises 15 residues. CDR1 is SGHVS, CDR2 FQNEAQ, per germline. The data originate from a study of early T cells in non-severe SARS-CoV-2 infection. Source material: whole blood. This rearrangement joins TRBV7-8 to TRBJ2-2; maybe TRBD2 (5 bases). The origin of this receptor is an adult who was a healthcare worker with PCR-confirmed SARS-CoV-2 infection or an uninfected control (not recorded which). CDR3 DNA sequence: TGTGCCAGCAGGGTGGTGGGAGCGAACACCGGGGAGCTGTTTTTT. Translating it yields CASRVVGANTGELFF.